The T cell receptor beta chain described here comes from a study of T cell responses to AZD1222 COVID-19 vaccine. Regarding the study as a whole: Donors were mostly white British, more females; clonal diversity possibly underestimated. Reportedly, nearly half the spike-specific TCRs target unmutated variant regions.

Turning to this clone: What it recognizes is unknown.

The CDR3 loop spans 12 amino acids. Trimming took 1 base from V and 5 from J, leaving 6 bases between them. In germline, CDR1 is LGHDT, CDR2 YNNKEL (reference sequence). Sequencing used immunoSEQ multiplex PCR; TCRdb keeps in-frame clones, though not all of them. The table records 50,000 to 65,000 clones, about nine tenths of them present only once. This rearrangement joins TRBV3-1 (or the pseudogene TRBV3-2) to TRBJ2-7; the D is unclear. The input for sequencing was peripheral blood, taken 28 days after the second AZD1222 dose. The TCR was taken from an adult who received the AZD1222 COVID-19 vaccine. CDR3 protein: CASSQGDNEQYF. As DNA, the CDR3 is TGTGCCAGCAGCCAAGGGGATAACGAGCAGTACTTC.